This is a list of T cell receptor beta chains from one sample in a study of CXCR3-negative and CXCR3-positive naive CD8 T cells. From the 5' RACE reads, TCRdb lists one entry per CDR3 protein and no DNA. The listing contains 120,000 or so distinct CDR3 sequences. The source material was naive CXCR3+ CD8+ T cells from blood. These receptors were collected from a human donor in good health. Some clones in this sample may be carry-over from other donors' samples. The CDR3 runs from the conserved cysteine through the conserved F or W.

v_gene: TRBV5-1
j_gene: TRBJ2-7
CDR3aa: CASSFTGGAYEQYF

v_gene: TRBV6-5
j_gene: TRBJ1-2
CDR3aa: CASTGGGAHGYTF

v_gene: TRBV9
j_gene: TRBJ1-1
CDR3aa: CASSLDSNTEAFF

v_gene: TRBV29-1
j_gene: TRBJ2-2
CDR3aa: CSVVGRNTGELFF

v_gene: TRBV12-3/TRBV12-4
j_gene: TRBJ1-3
CDR3aa: CASSRSASGNTIYF

v_gene: TRBV6-2/TRBV6-3
j_gene: TRBJ2-7
CDR3aa: CASSYSSGSEQYF

v_gene: TRBV12-3/TRBV12-4
j_gene: TRBJ2-7
CDR3aa: CASSPSVTYEQYF

v_gene: TRBV7-8
j_gene: TRBJ2-5
CDR3aa: CASSLPFQGLQETQYF

v_gene: TRBV4-1
j_gene: TRBJ2-1
CDR3aa: CASSLQPDGAGGDEQFF

v_gene: TRBV12-3/TRBV12-4
j_gene: TRBJ2-1
CDR3aa: CASSTTSGGAYNEQFF

v_gene: TRBV29-1
j_gene: TRBJ1-2
CDR3aa: CSVEGLPGEVNYGYTF

v_gene: TRBV20-1
j_gene: TRBJ2-3
CDR3aa: CSALELMDGITDTQYF

v_gene: TRBV5-5
j_gene: TRBJ1-1
CDR3aa: CASPLPGNTEAFF

v_gene: TRBV7-9
j_gene: TRBJ2-7
CDR3aa: CASSSTGSYEQYF

v_gene: TRBV7-9
j_gene: TRBJ1-1
CDR3aa: CASSPETNTEAFF

v_gene: TRBV7-3
j_gene: TRBJ2-7
CDR3aa: CASSLNSGTVYEQYF

v_gene: TRBV12-3/TRBV12-4
j_gene: TRBJ2-7
CDR3aa: CASSLVGPYEQYF

v_gene: TRBV5-6
j_gene: TRBJ2-3
CDR3aa: CASSGGLAGDTQYF

v_gene: TRBV28
j_gene: TRBJ2-3
CDR3aa: CASTPTGLAGGVADTQYF

v_gene: TRBV19
j_gene: TRBJ1-1
CDR3aa: CASIGGWNTEAFF

v_gene: TRBV4-1
j_gene: TRBJ1-1
CDR3aa: CASRQSGLAFF

v_gene: TRBV28
j_gene: TRBJ2-4
CDR3aa: CASGPRDGKNIQYF

v_gene: TRBV6-2/TRBV6-3
j_gene: TRBJ2-2
CDR3aa: CASTGTGEAGELFF

v_gene: TRBV6-5
j_gene: TRBJ2-2
CDR3aa: CASSWGQSNTGELFF

v_gene: TRBV7-9
j_gene: TRBJ1-1
CDR3aa: CASRTDGNTEAFF

v_gene: TRBV21-1
j_gene: TRBJ2-7
CDR3aa: CASSLGRGRPYEQYF

v_gene: TRBV28
j_gene: TRBJ1-2
CDR3aa: CASRPAGQTYGYTF

v_gene: TRBV20-1
j_gene: TRBJ2-1
CDR3aa: CSASDHQELNEQFF

v_gene: TRBV7-9
j_gene: TRBJ2-1
CDR3aa: CASSPLGTYSSYNEQFF

v_gene: TRBV4-2
j_gene: TRBJ1-6
CDR3aa: CASSQVRNRQPRVYNSPLHF

v_gene: TRBV5-1
j_gene: TRBJ2-2
CDR3aa: CASTEPLNRGNTGELFF

v_gene: TRBV7-9
j_gene: TRBJ2-7
CDR3aa: CASSKVGDPSYEQYF